Presented here are 20 T cell receptor beta chains from one specimen sequenced in a study of shared clonotypes between healthy human individuals (dated by TCRdb to 2020 to 2022). The library was prepared using the immunoSEQ multiplex PCR assay. TCRdb holds this immuneACCESS table with in-frame rearrangements only. Some clones are missing; in checked studies, unresolved V genes explain under half, and the rest has no known cause. Counted in this sample were about 1.5 million clones; around 98% of them appeared once. Of the sample, roughly 0.4% is held by the ten largest clones. Sequenced material: naive CD4+ T cells sorted from blood. Reading the label with the study, this specimen's cell subset or site is: CD45RA+ positively selected. The receptors shown here come from a man aged 25-40 years in good health.

This chain links TRBV18 with TRBJ2-2; TRBD2 is a possible D gene (6 bases). V lost 4 bases and J 6 bases, leaving 18 bases between the germline ends. This CDR3 is built from 16 residues. Germline CDR1 reads KGHSH; CDR2 reads LQKENI. The CDR3 protein is CASSRSAGLKPGELFF. CDR3 nucleotides: TGTGCCAGCTCACGGTCTGCGGGATTAAAACCCGGGGAGCTGTTTTTT.

The V call is TRBV28, the J call TRBJ2-1; 11 bases fit TRBD2. J gave up 8 bases and V 3 bases, and 6 bases lay outside the gene matches. The CDR3 runs 15 residues. Germline V CDR1 and CDR2: MDHEN, SYDVKM. The CDR3 DNA reads as TGTGCCAGCAGTTTTCGACTAGCGGGAAGCGATGAGCAGTTCTTC. Amino acid sequence: CASSFRLAGSDEQFF.

The sample holds one count of this clone. The J gene is TRBJ2-7, the V gene TRBV5-1, with D perhaps assigned TRBD1 or TRBD2 (7 bases each). V lost 3 bases to trimming and J lost 0 bases, with 13 bases between them. This CDR3 spans 15 amino acids. Germline assignment: CDR1 SGHRS and CDR2 YFSETQ. The CDR3 sequence: CASSSQGGNSYEQYF. The CDR3 DNA reads as TGCGCCAGCAGCTCGCAGGGGGGGAACTCCTACGAGCAGTACTTC.

J is TRBJ2-7 and V is TRBV19, with TRBD2 identical over 7 bases. This CDR3 region has 18 residues. Losses at the gene ends were 7 bases for V and 5 bases for J; bases not matched to a gene: 23. Germline V CDR1 and CDR2: LNHDA, SQIVND (reference sequence). The CDR3 sequence is CASTPSRVLGGGWHEQYF. Here the CDR3 DNA reads TGTGCCAGTACCCCGAGCAGGGTCCTCGGCGGGGGTTGGCACGAGCAGTACTTC.

The chain couples TRBV2 to TRBJ2-7; TRBD2 might be the D (6 bases). CDR1 and CDR2 (germline): SNHLY, FYNNEI. The CDR3 sequence is 12 residues long. Between the trimmed V and J ends, which lost 6 bases and 3 bases, there was a span of 9 bases. CDR3 bases: TGTGCCAGCAGCCGTAGCGGCTACGAGCAGTACTTC. Its protein product is CASSRSGYEQYF.

A note on this clone: The same CDR3 is also encoded by other DNA sequences in this sample. The chain recombines TRBV7-8 with TRBJ1-5; 8 bases line up with TRBD1. This CDR3 spans 14 amino acids. Germline-derived CDR1 and CDR2 are SGHVS and FQNEAQ. The V segment lost 5 bases and the J segment 2 bases; nucleotides outside the gene matches: 2. The CDR3 DNA reads as TGTGCCAGCAGCCTGGGACAGGGCAATCAGCCCCAGCATTTT. Translation gives CASSLGQGNQPQHF.

This chain links TRBV2 with TRBJ2-1; D is perhaps TRBD1 or TRBD2 (7 bases each). The CDR3 has 15 amino acids. CDR1 SNHLY and CDR2 FYNNEI come from the germline V gene. Trimming left V 3 bases short and J 8 bases short, with 17 bases between. This CDR3 is CASSDFQGGRHEQFF. The CDR3 nucleotides are TGTGCCAGCAGTGACTTCCAGGGGGGGCGGCATGAGCAGTTCTTC.

This chain connects TRBV6-1 to TRBJ2-7, with a tentative D call TRBD1 (7 bases). The length of the CDR3 is 16 residues. Germline V gives CDR1 MNHNS, CDR2 SASEGT. V lost 5 bases and J 0 bases, leaving 17 bases between the germline ends. CDR3 in DNA: TGTGCCAGCAGTAAAGTCCAGGGGGGCGTCTCCTACGAGCAGTACTTC. Translated, it gives CASSKVQGGVSYEQYF.

J is TRBJ1-4 and V is TRBV19; 10 bases match TRBD1. Germline CDR1 reads LNHDA; CDR2 reads SQIVND (reference sequence). The CDR3 extends over 15 amino acids. Trimming cost V 6 bases and J 13 bases; bases outside gene matches: 14. The CDR3 spells CASSRDRGTSPVLFF. CDR3 nucleotide sequence: TGTGCCAGTAGCCGGGACAGGGGCACTTCTCCCGTACTGTTTTTT.

This sequence joins TRBV9 and TRBJ2-3; no definite D call. The germline CDR1 and CDR2 sequences are SGDLS and YYNGEE. V gave up 0 bases and J gave up 2 bases, with 16 bases separating them. The CDR3 runs 17 residues. The CDR3 DNA is TGTGCCAGCAGCGTAGAGGTAGTAGCCCCCTTCACAGATACGCAGTATTTT. Translating it yields CASSVEVVAPFTDTQYF. Drawing the rest from reference TRBV9 and TRBJ2-3, the complete variable domain is DSGVTQTPKHLITATGQRVTLRCSPRSGDLSVYWYQQSLDQGLQFLIQYYNGEERAKGNILERFSAQQFPDLHSELNLSSLELGDSALYFCASSVEVVAPFTDTQYFGPGTRLTVL.

The chain couples TRBV7-9 to TRBJ2-2; TRBD2 is a possible D gene (7 bases). Trimming shortened V by 5 bases and J by 4 bases, and 14 bases separated the two germline ends. The CDR3 runs 15 residues. Germline V lookup: CDR1 SEHNR, CDR2 FQNEAQ (reference sequence). The chain's CDR3 is CASSLGRGVTGELFF. CDR3 bases: TGTGCCAGCAGCCTTGGGAGGGGGGTCACCGGGGAGCTGTTTTTT.

This rearrangement joins TRBV18 to TRBJ2-7; D tentatively reads TRBD1 or TRBD2 (6 bases each). The CDR3 contains 15 residues. Germline V gives CDR1 KGHSH, CDR2 LQKENI. V shed 6 bases and J shed 0 bases, with 15 bases lying between them. The CDR3 loop is CASSGAGQSSYEQYF. The CDR3 DNA follows: TGTGCCAGCTCCGGGGCGGGACAAAGCTCCTACGAGCAGTACTTC. Looking up the rest from reference TRBV18 and TRBJ2-7 gives the full variable domain: NAGVMQNPRHLVRRRGQEARLRCSPMKGHSHVYWYRQLPEEGLKFMVYLQKENIIDESGMPKERFSAEFPKEGPSILRIQQVVRGDSAAYFCASSGAGQSSYEQYFGPGTRLTVT.

This clone occurred once. The rearrangement links TRBV5-1 to TRBJ2-5; 8 bases agree with TRBD1. This CDR3 is 14 amino acids long. With 4 bases clipped from V and 5 bases from J, the junction kept 7 bases outside the gene matches. Germline CDR1 SGHRS, CDR2 YFSETQ. The CDR3 DNA sequence: TGCGCCAGCAGCCACGACAGGGGTTACGAGACCCAGTACTTC. It specifies CASSHDRGYETQYF.

The J gene is TRBJ2-1, the V gene TRBV13; perhaps TRBD2 as D (6 bases). The CDR3 is 16 residues long. CDR1 is PRHDT and CDR2 is FYEKMQ in the germline V gene (reference sequence). The ends were cut back, 5 bases at V and 0 bases at J, with 14 bases in the middle. CDR3 residues: CASSPAGTPSYNEQFF. CDR3 sequence (DNA): TGTGCCAGCAGCCCCGCGGGGACCCCCTCCTACAATGAGCAGTTCTTC.

The chain employs TRBV5-1 and TRBJ2-1; tentative D call: TRBD1 (6 bases). This CDR3 is built from 13 residues. Germline V gives CDR1 SGHRS, CDR2 YFSETQ. V was clipped by 0 bases and J by 7 bases, with 8 bases between them. CDR3 coding DNA: TGCGCCAGCAGCTTGGGACAGGCTAATGAGCAGTTCTTC. It encodes CASSLGQANEQFF.

This sequence joins TRBV4-1 and TRBJ2-7; weak D call: TRBD2 (6 bases). Germline V gene data show CDR1 as MGHRA and CDR2 as YSYEKL. V shed 4 bases and J shed 0 bases, with 31 bases lying between them. This CDR3 has 21 residues. The CDR3 reads CASSRLQSGAAGRRDSYEQYF. The CDR3 nucleotides read TGCGCCAGCAGCCGCCTCCAATCGGGCGCGGCGGGTAGGCGGGACTCCTACGAGCAGTACTTC.

This clone appeared once. The chain couples TRBV14 to TRBJ1-2, with D possibly TRBD1 on 5 matching bases. There are 15 residues in the CDR3. The V gene's germline CDR1 is SGHDN and CDR2 FVKESK. The V end lost 4 bases, the J end lost 6 bases, and 18 bases lay between the germline ends. CDR3 sequence (DNA): TGTGCCAGCAGCCCCAAGGGGTATCCTGGCAATGGCTACACCTTC. Encoded protein: CASSPKGYPGNGYTF.

The rearrangement links TRBV30 to TRBJ1-4; no definite D call. The CDR3 is 12 amino acids. The V gene lost 4 bases and the J gene lost 4 bases, with 7 bases spanning the gap. The V gene's germline CDR1 is GTSNPN and CDR2 SVGIG (reference sequence). The CDR3 nucleotides read TGTGCCTGGACCAGTCTTAATGAAAAACTGTTTTTT. Encoded protein: CAWTSLNEKLFF.

The chain has TRBV2 and TRBJ2-5; 7 bases map to TRBD1. The CDR3 sequence is 15 residues long. After removal of 6 bases from V and 4 bases from J, the junction contained 11 bases not matched to a gene. Germline lookup yields CDR1 SNHLY and CDR2 FYNNEI. The CDR3, as DNA: TGTGCCAGCAGAAACAGGGGCTGGGCGGGAGAGACCCAGTACTTC. Protein: CASRNRGWAGETQYF. Based on the CDR3 plus reference TRBV2 and TRBJ2-5, the full variable domain is EPEVTQTPSHQVTQMGQEVILRCVPISNHLYFYWYRQILGQKVEFLVSFYNNEISEKSEIFDDQFSVERPDGSNFTLKIRSTKLEDSAMYFCASRNRGWAGETQYFGPGTRLLVL.

This clone was seen just once. The CDR3 nucleotides are TGTGCCAGCAGTTTAAATAGGCTCTACGAGCAGTACTTC. Translated: CASSLNRLYEQYF. The chain carries TRBV28 and TRBJ2-7; D not resolved. The V gene lost 2 bases and the J gene lost 3 bases, with 8 bases spanning the gap. Germline CDR1 and CDR2: MDHEN and SYDVKM. CDR3 length equals 13 residues.